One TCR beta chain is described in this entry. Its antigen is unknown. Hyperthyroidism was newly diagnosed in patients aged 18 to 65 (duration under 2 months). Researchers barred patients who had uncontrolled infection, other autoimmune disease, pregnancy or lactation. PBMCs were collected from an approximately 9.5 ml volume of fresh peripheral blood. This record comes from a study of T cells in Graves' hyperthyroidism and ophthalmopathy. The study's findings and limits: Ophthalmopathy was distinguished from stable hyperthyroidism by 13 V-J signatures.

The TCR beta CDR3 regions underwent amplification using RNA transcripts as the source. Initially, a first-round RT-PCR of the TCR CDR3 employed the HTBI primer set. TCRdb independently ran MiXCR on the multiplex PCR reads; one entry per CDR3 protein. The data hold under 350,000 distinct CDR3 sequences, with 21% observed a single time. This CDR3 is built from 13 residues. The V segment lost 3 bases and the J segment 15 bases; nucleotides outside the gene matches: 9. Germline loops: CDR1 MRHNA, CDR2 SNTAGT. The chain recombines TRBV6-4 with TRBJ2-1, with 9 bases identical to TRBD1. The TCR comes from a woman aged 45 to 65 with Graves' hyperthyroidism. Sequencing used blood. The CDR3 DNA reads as TGTGCCAGCAGTGAGCAAGCGGGACAGGGACTGTTCTTC. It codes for CASSEQAGQGLFF.